These T cell receptor beta chains were read from a single sample in a study of T cell responses to AZD1222 COVID-19 vaccine. Generated by immunoSEQ multiplex PCR, the TCRdb table keeps only in-frame clones and is missing some. The table has 180,000 or so clones, 90% to 95% seen once; the top ten hold approximately 0.6%. The source material was peripheral blood, sampled on day 0 of AZD1222 vaccination. These receptor sequences come from an adult in good health. The CDR3 runs from the conserved cysteine through the conserved F or W. Each record gives: J gene, clone size, V gene, D gene, CDR3 DNA, CDR3 protein. A D gene is named only where the DNA matches it firmly. Rows may omit the clone size; those that give it use once, few, many or a size class.

TRBJ1-2 . TRBV28 . TGTGCCAGCAGTTTATCCCCGGCAGGGGACAACTATGGCTACACCTTC CASSLSPAGDNYGYTF
TRBJ2-3 few TRBV30 . TGTGCCTGGACTAGGGGGGAGAGATTGGATACGCAGTATTTT CAWTRGERLDTQYF
TRBJ2-1 . TRBV7-9 TRBD2 TGTGCCAGCAGCATCCCGCCACGGGGTGATCTAGCGGGAGGTTGGGTGAGCCCCAATGAGCAGTTCTTC CASSIPPRGDLAGGWVSPNEQFF
TRBJ2-7 . TRBV30 TRBD2 TGTGCCTGGAGTCGGGACTATACCTACGAGCAGTACTTC CAWSRDYTYEQYF
TRBJ1-3 . TRBV18 . TGTGCCAGCTCACCACAGGGACCCTCTGGAAACACCATATATTTT CASSPQGPSGNTIYF
TRBJ1-5 once TRBV18 TRBD1 TGTGCCAGCTCCGCCCAGCAGACAGGGCTGAATCAGCCCCAGCATTTT CASSAQQTGLNQPQHF
TRBJ1-2 . TRBV6-5 . TGTGCCAGCAGCAGTTGGTTCAGGTACACCTTC CASSSWFRYTF
TRBJ1-2 . TRBV5-1 . TGCGCCAGCAGCTTGCCGCTGGGCACAGGGAACTATGGCTACACCTTC CASSLPLGTGNYGYTF
TRBJ2-7 . TRBV21-1 . TGTGCCAGCGAAGGACTATATATATGGGATTACGAGCAGTACTTC CASEGLYIWDYEQYF
TRBJ1-1 once TRBV5-5 . TGTGCCAGCAGCTTCGGGGCGCTGAGAGCTTTCTTT CASSFGALRAFF
TRBJ2-7 once TRBV6-5 . TGTGCCAGCAGTTACCTACCGACAGGTCCCTACGAGCAGTACTTC CASSYLPTGPYEQYF
TRBJ1-2 once TRBV28 . TGTGCCATCCTGCGCGCCGCCGGCCAGGGCTACACCTTC CAILRAAGQGYTF
TRBJ1-3 . TRBV13 TRBD1 TGTGCCAGCAGCTTAGGGGGGGCCCGACAGGGATCAGGTGGAAACACCATATATTTT CASSLGGARQGSGGNTIYF
TRBJ1-6 . TRBV6-1 TRBD1 TGTGCCAGCAGTGAAGGCGGGACAGGGGGCGGATCACCCCTCCACTTT CASSEGGTGGGSPLHF
TRBJ1-6 . TRBV2 . TGTGCCAGCAGTGATGGAGACGCTTATAATTCACCCCTCCACTTT CASSDGDAYNSPLHF
TRBJ1-1 . TRBV9 . TGTGCCAGCAGCGTCGGGTGGAGCACTGAAGCTTTCTTT CASSVGWSTEAFF
TRBJ1-1 . TRBV28 . TGTGCCAGCAGTTTCATTTTGACCGAAGCTTTCTTT CASSFILTEAFF
TRBJ2-5 . TRBV7-9 . TGTGCCAGCAGGCGTAAAGAGACCCAGTACTTC CASRRKETQYF
TRBJ2-7 . TRBV6-5 . TGTGCCAGCAGGGTCGGACGGCACGAGCAGTACTTC CASRVGRHEQYF
TRBJ2-7 . TRBV5-4 TRBD2 TGTGCCAGCAGCTTGGGGGCTAGCGGGAGACCCTACGAGCAGTACTTC CASSLGASGRPYEQYF
TRBJ2-7 few TRBV11-2 . TGTGCCAGCCTACAAATAGGCACCAAAAGCTCCTACGAGCAGTACTTC CASLQIGTKSSYEQYF
TRBJ1-2 . TRBV5-1 TRBD1 TGCGCCAGCAGCCCCCAGGGGGTCTATGGCTACACCTTC CASSPQGVYGYTF
TRBJ1-1 . TRBV2 . TGTGCCAGCACCACTGATCTGAACACTGAAGCTTTCTTT CASTTDLNTEAFF
TRBJ2-5 . TRBV18 TRBD1 TGTGCCAGCTCACCCATGACAGGGCGTCGAGAGACCCAGTACTTC CASSPMTGRRETQYF
TRBJ2-3 . TRBV5-1 TRBD2 TGCGCCAGCAAGAGGGAGGGGACAGATACGCAGTATTTT CASKREGTDTQYF
TRBJ1-1 . TRBV10-3 . TGTGCCATCAGCCAGGGACGGCTAAACACTGAAGCTTTCTTT CAISQGRLNTEAFF
TRBJ2-3 . TRBV10-3 . TGTGCCATCCGACCCTCCACAGGGACGGATACGCAGTATTTT CAIRPSTGTDTQYF
TRBJ1-5 . TRBV6-5 . TGTGCCAGCAGCCCCAAGGGGGGTGGGAATCAGCCCCAGCATTTT CASSPKGGGNQPQHF
TRBJ2-7 . TRBV9 . TGTGCCAGCAGCGGTCAGGGCTACGAGCAGTACTTC CASSGQGYEQYF
TRBJ1-1 . TRBV28 . TGTGCCAGCAGTCCCGAGTGGCTTATGAACACTGAAGCTTTCTTT CASSPEWLMNTEAFF
TRBJ2-7 once TRBV5-1 . TGCGCCAGCAGCCTAACCCGGGACTCCAAATCCTACGAGCAGTACTTC CASSLTRDSKSYEQYF
TRBJ2-3 . TRBV4-2 . TGTGCCAGCAGCCAAGGGGCCGGGGACCCAGATACGCAGTATTTT CASSQGAGDPDTQYF
TRBJ2-5 . TRBV18 . TGTGCCAGCTCACCTCTCTTACTAGAGACAGAGACCCAGTACTTC CASSPLLLETETQYF
TRBJ1-6 once TRBV2 TRBD1 TGTGCCAGCAATCACCCGGGACAGGGGGCAAATTCACCCCTCCACTTT CASNHPGQGANSPLHF
TRBJ2-7 . TRBV28 . TGTGCCAGCAGTTTAGGAGACGCCCAAAAGCAGTACTTC CASSLGDAQKQYF
TRBJ2-2 . TRBV27 TRBD1 TGTGCCAGCAGCAAAAGACAGGGGGGGACCGGGGAGCTGTTTTTT CASSKRQGGTGELFF
TRBJ1-5 . TRBV10-1 . TGCGCCAGCAGTGATGCGGACAATCAGCCCCAGCATTTT CASSDADNQPQHF
TRBJ1-3 . TRBV11-2 . TGTGCCAGCAGCGCCCTACTACGGACGGCCCTCTCTGGAAACACCATATATTTT CASSALLRTALSGNTIYF
TRBJ1-2 . TRBV29-1 TRBD1 TGCAGCGCAGGGGCAGGGGGTGGTGGCTACACCTTC CSAGAGGGGYTF
TRBJ1-5 once TRBV3-1/TRBV3-2 . TGTGCCAGCAGCCAGGAGGGCAATCAGCCCCAGCATTTT CASSQEGNQPQHF
TRBJ2-7 . TRBV7-9 TRBD1 TGTGCCAGCAGCTTCTTCTTGGGACAGGGGCGCAGCGGGACATACGAGCAGTACTTC CASSFFLGQGRSGTYEQYF
TRBJ2-2 . TRBV6-6 TRBD2 TGTGCCAGCAGTTTACTACAGCGGGACTCCGGGGAGCTGTTTTTT CASSLLQRDSGELFF
TRBJ1-6 once TRBV18 . TGTGCCAGCTCACACGAGACAGGCTATAATTCACCCCTCCACTTT CASSHETGYNSPLHF
TRBJ2-3 . TRBV4-1 . TGCGCCAGCAGCCAAGTCCACCCGGGACGGATCACAGATACGCAGTATTTT CASSQVHPGRITDTQYF
TRBJ2-7 . TRBV19 . TGTGCCAGTAGCAATAGGTGGGGGAAGGGATCCTACGAGCAGTACTTC CASSNRWGKGSYEQYF